The clone carrying this T cell receptor (beta chain) was seen repeatedly, ten times or more. Its antigen is still unknown. TCR alpha and TCR beta cDNA libraries carrying sample barcodes and UMIs were produced by 5'RACE using constant-segment primers. TCRdb analysed the 5' RACE reads with MiXCR anew, one entry per CDR3 protein. Altogether 350,000 to 400,000 distinct CDR3 sequences are present, under 15% being singletons, with the ten largest covering 22%. The data belong to a study of T-cell memory formation after mild COVID-19. Overall study findings and caveats: Day 15 to 85 contracting clones showed balanced CD4/CD8; day 15 to 37 expanders favored CD4+. Prior to infection, memory already included some responding clones, suggesting cross-reactive memory joined.

The CDR3 sequence is 14 residues long. Unmatched junction bases numbered 4, after V lost 3 bases and J lost 4 bases. Germline CDR1 reads SGHRS; CDR2 reads YFSETQ. What was sequenced was PBMCs or a T cell subset sorted from them (not recorded which). The chain links TRBV5-1 to TRBJ2-7, with 10 bases identical to TRBD1. The sequence derives from a man aged 18 to 29 who had mild COVID-19 (a few samples of this study predate the infection). Cell type and time point are not known. CDR3: CASSSGTGVYEQYF. In DNA form, the CDR3 reads TGCGCCAGCAGCTCCGGGACAGGGGTTTACGAGCAGTACTTC.